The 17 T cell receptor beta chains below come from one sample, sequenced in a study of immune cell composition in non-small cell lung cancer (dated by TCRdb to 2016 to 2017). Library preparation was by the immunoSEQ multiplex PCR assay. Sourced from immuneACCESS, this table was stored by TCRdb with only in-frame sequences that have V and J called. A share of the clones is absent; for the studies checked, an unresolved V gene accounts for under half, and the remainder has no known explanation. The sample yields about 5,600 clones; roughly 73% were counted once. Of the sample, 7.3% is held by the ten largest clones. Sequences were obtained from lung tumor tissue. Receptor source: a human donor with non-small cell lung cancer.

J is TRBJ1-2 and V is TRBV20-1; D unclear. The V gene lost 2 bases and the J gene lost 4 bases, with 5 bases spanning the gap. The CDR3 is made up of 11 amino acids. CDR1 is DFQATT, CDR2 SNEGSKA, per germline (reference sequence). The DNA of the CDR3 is TGCAGTGCTAGACAACTCTATGGCTACACCTTC. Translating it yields CSARQLYGYTF.

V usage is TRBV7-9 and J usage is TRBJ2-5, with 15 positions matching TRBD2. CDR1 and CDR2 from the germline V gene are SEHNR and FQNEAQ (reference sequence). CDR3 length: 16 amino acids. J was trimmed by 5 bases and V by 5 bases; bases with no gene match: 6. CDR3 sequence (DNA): TGTGCCAGCAGCGGAGGACTAGCGGGGGGGCAGGAGACCCAGTACTTC. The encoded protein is CASSGGLAGGQETQYF.

The CDR3 region has the DNA TGCGCCAGCAGCCAAGAACCTTGGGGCGGAACGGACACAGATACGCAGTATTTT. This sequence encodes CASSQEPWGGTDTDTQYF. V is TRBV4-3 and J is TRBJ2-3; TRBD1 might be the D (5 bases). Germline CDR1 reads LGHNA; CDR2 reads YSLEER. Trimming shortened V by 0 bases and J by 2 bases, and 18 bases separated the two germline ends. This CDR3 contains 18 residues.

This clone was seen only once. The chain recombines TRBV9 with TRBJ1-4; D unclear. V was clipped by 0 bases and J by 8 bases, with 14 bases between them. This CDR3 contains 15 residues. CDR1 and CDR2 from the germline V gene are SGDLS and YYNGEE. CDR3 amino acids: CASSVGEAAGEKLFF. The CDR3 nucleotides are TGTGCCAGCAGCGTAGGGGAGGCTGCGGGGGAAAAACTGTTTTTT.

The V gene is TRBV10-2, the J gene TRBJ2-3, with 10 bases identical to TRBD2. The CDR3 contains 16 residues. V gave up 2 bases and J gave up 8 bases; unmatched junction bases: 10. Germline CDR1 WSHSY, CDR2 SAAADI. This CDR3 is CASSETSGVPFGTQYF. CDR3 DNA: TGCGCCAGCAGTGAGACTAGCGGGGTCCCCTTCGGTACGCAGTATTTT.

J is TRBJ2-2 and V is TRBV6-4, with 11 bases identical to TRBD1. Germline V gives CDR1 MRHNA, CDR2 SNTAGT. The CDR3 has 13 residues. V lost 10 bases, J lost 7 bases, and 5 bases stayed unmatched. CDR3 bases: TGTGCCATAGGACAGGGGGCCGTCGGGGAGCTGTTTTTT. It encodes CAIGQGAVGELFF.

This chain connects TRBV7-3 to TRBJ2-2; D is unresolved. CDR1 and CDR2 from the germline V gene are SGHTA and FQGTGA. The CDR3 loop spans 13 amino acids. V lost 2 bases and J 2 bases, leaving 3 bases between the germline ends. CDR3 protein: CASSLSNTGELFF. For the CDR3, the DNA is TGTGCCAGCAGCTTATCTAACACCGGGGAGCTGTTTTTT.

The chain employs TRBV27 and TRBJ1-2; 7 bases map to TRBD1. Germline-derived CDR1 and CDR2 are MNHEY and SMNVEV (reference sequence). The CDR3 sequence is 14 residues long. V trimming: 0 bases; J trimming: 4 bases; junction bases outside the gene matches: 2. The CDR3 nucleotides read TGTGCCAGCAGTTTATCACCAGGGGGCTATGGCTACACCTTC. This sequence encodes CASSLSPGGYGYTF.

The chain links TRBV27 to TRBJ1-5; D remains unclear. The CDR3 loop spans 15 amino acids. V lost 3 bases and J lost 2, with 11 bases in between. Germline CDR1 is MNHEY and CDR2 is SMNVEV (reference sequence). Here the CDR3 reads CASSFEGFGNQPQHF. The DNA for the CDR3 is TGTGCCAGCAGTTTTGAGGGATTCGGCAATCAGCCCCAGCATTTT.

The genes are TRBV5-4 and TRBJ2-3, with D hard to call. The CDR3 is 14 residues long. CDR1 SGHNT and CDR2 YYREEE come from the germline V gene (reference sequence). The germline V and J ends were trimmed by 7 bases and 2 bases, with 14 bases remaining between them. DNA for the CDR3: TGTGCCAGCCTTCCTAACCGACACACAGATACGCAGTATTTT. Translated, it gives CASLPNRHTDTQYF.

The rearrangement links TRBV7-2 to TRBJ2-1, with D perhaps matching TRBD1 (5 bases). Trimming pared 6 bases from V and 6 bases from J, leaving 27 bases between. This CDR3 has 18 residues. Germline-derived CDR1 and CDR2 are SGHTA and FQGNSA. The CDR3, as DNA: TGTGCCAGCAGTCCCCGTATCGACTCAACTGGGGCCCTCAATGAGCAGTTCTTC. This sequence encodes CASSPRIDSTGALNEQFF.

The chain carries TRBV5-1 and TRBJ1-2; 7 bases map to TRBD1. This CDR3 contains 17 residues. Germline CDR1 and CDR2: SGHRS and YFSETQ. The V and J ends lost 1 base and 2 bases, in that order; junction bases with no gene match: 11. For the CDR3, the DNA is TGCGCCAGCAGCTTGCCCGGGGACGGGACAGTAAACTATGGCTACACCTTC. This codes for CASSLPGDGTVNYGYTF.

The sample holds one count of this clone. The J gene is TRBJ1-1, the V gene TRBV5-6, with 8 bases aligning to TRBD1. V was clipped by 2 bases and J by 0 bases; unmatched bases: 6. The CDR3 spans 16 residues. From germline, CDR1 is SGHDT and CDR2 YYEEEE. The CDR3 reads CASSLWTGLMNTEAFF. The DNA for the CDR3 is TGTGCCAGCAGCTTATGGACAGGGCTCATGAACACTGAAGCTTTCTTT. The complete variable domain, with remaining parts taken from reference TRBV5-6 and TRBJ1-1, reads DAGVTQSPTHLIKTRGQQVTLRCSPKSGHDTVSWYQQALGQGPQFIFQYYEEEERQRGNFPDRFSGHQFPNYSSELNVNALLLGDSALYLCASSLWTGLMNTEAFFGQGTRLTVV.

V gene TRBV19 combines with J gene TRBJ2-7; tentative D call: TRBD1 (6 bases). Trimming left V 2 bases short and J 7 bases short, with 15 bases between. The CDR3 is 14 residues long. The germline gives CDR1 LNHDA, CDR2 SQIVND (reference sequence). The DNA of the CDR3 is TGTGCCAGTAGTATAAGGGGAGAGGGGGAGGAGCAGTACTTC. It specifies CASSIRGEGEEQYF.

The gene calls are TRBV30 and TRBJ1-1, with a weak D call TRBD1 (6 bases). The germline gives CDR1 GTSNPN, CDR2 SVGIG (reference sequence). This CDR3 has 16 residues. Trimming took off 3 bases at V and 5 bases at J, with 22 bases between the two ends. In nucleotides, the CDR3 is TGTGCCTGGAGATCGAGACGGCCAGGGGCCCATACTGAAGCTTTCTTT. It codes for CAWRSRRPGAHTEAFF. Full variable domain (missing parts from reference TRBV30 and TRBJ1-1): SQTIHQWPATLVQPVGSPLSLECTVEGTSNPNLYWYRQAAGRGLQLLFYSVGIGQISSEVPQNLSASRPQDRQFILSSKKLLLSDSGFYLCAWRSRRPGAHTEAFFGQGTRLTVV.

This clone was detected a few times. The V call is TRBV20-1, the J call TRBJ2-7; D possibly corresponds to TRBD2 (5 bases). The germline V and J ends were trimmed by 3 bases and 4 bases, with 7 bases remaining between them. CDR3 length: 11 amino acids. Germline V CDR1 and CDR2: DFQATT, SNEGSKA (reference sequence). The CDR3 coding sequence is TGCAGTGCTAGCCTAGCTTACGAGCAGTACTTC. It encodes CSASLAYEQYF.

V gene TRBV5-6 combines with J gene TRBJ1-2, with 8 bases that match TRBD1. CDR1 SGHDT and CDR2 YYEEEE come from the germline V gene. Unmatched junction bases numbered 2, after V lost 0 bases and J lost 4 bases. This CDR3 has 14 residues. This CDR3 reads CASSLATGGYGYTF. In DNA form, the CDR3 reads TGTGCCAGCAGCTTGGCCACAGGGGGCTATGGCTACACCTTC.